Presented here are 11 T cell receptor beta chains from one specimen sequenced in a study of cytomegalovirus exposure and HLA in healthy donors listed by TCRdb under 2017. Library creation used the immunoSEQ multiplex PCR assay. The multiplex PCR relied on a mix of 60 forward primers for TCR Vbeta segments and 13 reverse primers for TCR Jbeta segments. TCRdb provides this immuneACCESS table in a form limited to in-frame rearrangements. Some clones are lacking; in checked studies, under half of them reflect an unresolved V gene, and why the rest are absent is not known. The sample data list around 130,000 clones, and about 80% of these were observed just once. The top ten clonotypes cover approximately 3% of the sample. Sequenced sample: PBMCs. All receptors come from a boy aged 2 to 10 in good health and CMV-seronegative.

This clone came up many times. V gene TRBV18 combines with J gene TRBJ1-1; D possibly corresponds to TRBD1 (6 bases). From germline, CDR1 is KGHSH and CDR2 LQKENI. V was trimmed by 6 bases and J by 1 base, leaving 18 bases between them. The CDR3 contains 16 residues. The CDR3 loop is CASSQLPSDRNTEAFF. The CDR3 bases are TGTGCCAGCTCTCAGCTACCGTCGGACAGGAACACTGAAGCTTTCTTT.

The chain couples TRBV30 to TRBJ1-1; D gene unclear. CDR3 size: 13 residues. The germline CDR1 and CDR2 sequences are GTSNPN and SVGIG (reference sequence). V lost 7 bases and J 0 bases, leaving 12 bases between the germline ends. The CDR3 DNA reads TGTGCCTTTCGGGGTGGTTTGAACACTGAAGCTTTCTTT. Translated: CAFRGGLNTEAFF.

The chain has TRBV6-6 and TRBJ1-5, with D tentatively TRBD1 (5 bases). Per the germline V gene, CDR1 is MNHNY and CDR2 is SVGAGI (reference sequence). The V gene lost 11 bases and the J gene lost 3 bases, with 17 bases spanning the gap. The CDR3 runs to 14 residues. CDR3 nucleotides: TGTGCCGCCGTTGACGGGGGGGTCAATCAGCCCCAGCATTTT. This encodes CAAVDGGVNQPQHF.

This clone was detected once. The chain uses TRBV7-2 and TRBJ2-7; maybe TRBD1 (5 bases). The V end lost 3 bases, the J end lost 4 bases, and 13 bases lay between the germline ends. Per the germline V gene, CDR1 is SGHTA and CDR2 is FQGNSA. The CDR3 totals 14 residues. CDR3 amino acids: CASSLGLAGYEQYF. DNA for the CDR3: TGTGCCAGCAGCTTGGGTCTTGCAGGGTACGAGCAGTACTTC.

This clone came up once. The V and J genes are TRBV6-5 and TRBJ2-4; D not resolved. V shed 4 bases and J shed 0 bases, with 7 bases lying between them. This CDR3 comprises 14 residues. Per germline, CDR1 MNHEY and CDR2 SVGAGI. For the CDR3, the DNA is TGTGCCAGCAGTTCGACTGTAGCCAAAAACATTCAGTACTTC. Amino acids: CASSSTVAKNIQYF.

The chain has TRBV1 and TRBJ2-7; TRBD2, the table's D call, lacks a check against the DNA. TRBV1 is reported as a pseudogene. The CDR3 length is 15 residues. The chain's CDR3 is CTSSLPRGGASEQYF. The CDR3 DNA reads as TGCACCAGCAGCCTACCACGCGGGGGGGCTAGCGAGCAGTACTTC.

Only one count was recorded for this clone. This chain joins TRBV19 and TRBJ1-2; maybe TRBD1 (6 bases). Trimming removed 7 bases at V and 4 bases at J, with 13 bases between. The CDR3 spans 13 residues. Germline V lookup: CDR1 LNHDA, CDR2 SQIVND (reference sequence). DNA for the CDR3: TGTGCCAGTATCGGGGACACCCTCTATGGCTACACCTTC. Its protein is CASIGDTLYGYTF.

This clone appeared a few times. J is TRBJ1-5 and V is TRBV7-8, with TRBD1 identical over 7 bases. The CDR3 consists of 16 residues. Per germline, CDR1 SGHVS and CDR2 FQNEAQ. V gave up 1 base and J gave up 2 bases; unmatched junction bases: 5. DNA for the CDR3: TGTGCCAGCAGCTTAGTGGGTACAGGGGGCAATCAGCCCCAGCATTTT. Translated: CASSLVGTGGNQPQHF.

V gene TRBV9 combines with J gene TRBJ1-1; 9 nucleotides line up with TRBD1. Germline V gene data show CDR1 as SGDLS and CDR2 as YYNGEE. This CDR3 spans 14 amino acids. Trimming removed 4 bases from V and 7 bases from J; junction bases left unmatched: 8. CDR3 region: CASSPSGQGHEAFF. The CDR3 DNA reads as TGTGCCAGCAGCCCCAGCGGACAGGGGCATGAAGCTTTCTTT.

The genes are TRBV5-6 and TRBJ1-1; the D gene is possibly TRBD1 (5 bases). V dropped 0 bases and J dropped 6 bases, with 6 bases sitting between them. The CDR3 loop spans 12 amino acids. CDR1 SGHDT and CDR2 YYEEEE come from the germline V gene. The CDR3 nucleotides read TGTGCCAGCAGCTTGGGGACACCTGAAGCTTTCTTT. Amino acids: CASSLGTPEAFF. Full variable domain (missing parts from reference TRBV5-6 and TRBJ1-1): DAGVTQSPTHLIKTRGQQVTLRCSPKSGHDTVSWYQQALGQGPQFIFQYYEEEERQRGNFPDRFSGHQFPNYSSELNVNALLLGDSALYLCASSLGTPEAFFGQGTRLTVV.

There are a few counts of this clone. J is TRBJ2-7 and V is TRBV5-4; TRBD2 agrees at 8 bases. Germline trimming cut 4 bases from V and 2 bases from J; bases unmatched to any gene: 14. CDR1 and CDR2 from the germline V gene are SGHNT and YYREEE (reference sequence). The CDR3 covers 17 residues. For the CDR3, the DNA is TGTGCCAGCAGCCGCCTAACCGCACTAGCGGACGCCTACGAGCAGTACGTC. Its translation: CASSRLTALADAYEQYV.